The present T cell receptor (beta chain) was sequenced within a study of beta chain features in type 1 diabetes. Overall study findings and caveats: Fewer junction insertions and more nucleotide deletions appeared in type 1 diabetes patients. The question left open here concerned HLA type influencing TCRB rearrangement. Type 1 diabetes patients had TCRB CDR3s that were shorter (moderately but significantly so) in all four CD4+ subsets.

Many counts were recorded for this clone. Its antigen is not known. CDR3 size: 13 residues. The ends lost 4 bases at V and 5 bases at J; junction bases unmatched: 0. Looked up from germline, CDR1 is SEHNR and CDR2 is FQNEAQ (reference sequence). Sequencing targeted expressed TCRB transcripts, as all isolated RNA had been reverse transcribed. TCRdb keeps only in-frame clones here, not all; method: immunoSEQ multiplex PCR. The top ten clones hold roughly 0.04% of a sample with under 450,000 clones, about 15% of them seen once. This sequence joins TRBV7-9 and TRBJ2-4; the match to TRBD2 covers 9 bases. The sample comprised naive CD4+ T cells from blood. This clonotype was obtained from a man aged 25 to 45 in good health. CDR3 residues: CASSSSGENIQYF. The CDR3 DNA sequence: TGTGCCAGCAGCTCTAGCGGGGAAAACATTCAGTACTTC.